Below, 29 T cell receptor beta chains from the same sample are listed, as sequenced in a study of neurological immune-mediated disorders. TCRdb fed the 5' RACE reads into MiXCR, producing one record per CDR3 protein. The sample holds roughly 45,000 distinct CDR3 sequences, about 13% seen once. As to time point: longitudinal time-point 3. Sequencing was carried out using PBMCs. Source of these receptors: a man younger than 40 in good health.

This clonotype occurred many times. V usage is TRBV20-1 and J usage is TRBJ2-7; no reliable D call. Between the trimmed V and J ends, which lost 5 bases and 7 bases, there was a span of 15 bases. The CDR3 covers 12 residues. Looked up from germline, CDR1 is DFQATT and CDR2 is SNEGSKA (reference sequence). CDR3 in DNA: TGCAGTGCTGGGGAACCGAAACAAGAGCAGTACTTC. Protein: CSAGEPKQEQYF.

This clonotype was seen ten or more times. CDR3 sequence: CASSHPQGGYTF. DNA of the CDR3: TGTGCCAGCTCCCACCCCCAGGGAGGCTACACCTTC. The chain links TRBV18 to TRBJ1-2; D perhaps matches TRBD1 (5 bases). Germline loops: CDR1 KGHSH, CDR2 LQKENI. V lost 6 bases and J 8 bases, leaving 13 bases between the germline ends. There are 12 residues in the CDR3.

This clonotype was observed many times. CDR3 sequence (DNA): TGTGCCACCAGCAGAGATCGGTTGGTATCTGGGGCCAACGTCCTGACTTTC. This encodes CATSRDRLVSGANVLTF. The chain carries TRBV15 and TRBJ2-6; D not resolved. The CDR3 runs to 17 residues. Trimming shortened V by 0 bases and J by 1 base, and 10 bases separated the two germline ends. Per the germline V gene, CDR1 is LNHNV and CDR2 is YYDKDF (reference sequence).

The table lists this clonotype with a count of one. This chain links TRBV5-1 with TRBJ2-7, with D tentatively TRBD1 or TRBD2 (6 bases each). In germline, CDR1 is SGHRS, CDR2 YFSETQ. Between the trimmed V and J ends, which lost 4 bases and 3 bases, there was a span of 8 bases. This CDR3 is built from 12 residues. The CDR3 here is CASSEGGYEQYF. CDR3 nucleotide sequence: TGCGCCAGCAGCGAGGGGGGCTACGAGCAGTACTTC.

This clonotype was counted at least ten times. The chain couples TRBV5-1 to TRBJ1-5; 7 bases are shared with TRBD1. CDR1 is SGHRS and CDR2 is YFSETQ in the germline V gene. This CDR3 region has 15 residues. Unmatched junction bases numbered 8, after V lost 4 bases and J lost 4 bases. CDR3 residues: CASSRGTDRNQPQHF. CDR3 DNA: TGCGCCAGCAGCCGAGGGACAGACAGAAATCAGCCCCAGCATTTT.

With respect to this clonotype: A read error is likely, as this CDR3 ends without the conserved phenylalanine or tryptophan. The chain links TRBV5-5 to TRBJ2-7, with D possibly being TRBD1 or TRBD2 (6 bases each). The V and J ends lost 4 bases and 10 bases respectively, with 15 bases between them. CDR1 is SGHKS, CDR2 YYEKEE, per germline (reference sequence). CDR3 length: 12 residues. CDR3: CASSPFGGEQYL. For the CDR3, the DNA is TGTGCCAGCAGCCCATTCGGGGGCGAACAGTACTTA.

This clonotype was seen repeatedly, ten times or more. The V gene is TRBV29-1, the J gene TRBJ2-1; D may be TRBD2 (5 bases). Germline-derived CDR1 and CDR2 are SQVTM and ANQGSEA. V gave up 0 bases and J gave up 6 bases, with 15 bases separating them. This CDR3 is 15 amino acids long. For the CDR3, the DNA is TGCAGCGTTGAAGATCTACTAGTTCCCAGCAATGAGCAGTTCTTC. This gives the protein CSVEDLLVPSNEQFF.

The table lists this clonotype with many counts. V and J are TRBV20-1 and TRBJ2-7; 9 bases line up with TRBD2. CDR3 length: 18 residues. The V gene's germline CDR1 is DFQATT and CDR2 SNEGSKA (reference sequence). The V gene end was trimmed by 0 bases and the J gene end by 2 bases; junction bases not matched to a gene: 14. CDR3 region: CSARDGRISGSGTYEQYF. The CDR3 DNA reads TGCAGTGCTAGAGATGGGAGAATTAGCGGGAGCGGAACCTACGAGCAGTACTTC.

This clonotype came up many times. CDR3 sequence reads: CASSRMDTQYF. DNA of the CDR3: TGTGCCAGCAGTAGGATGGATACGCAGTATTTT. The rearrangement links TRBV27 to TRBJ2-3; the D is unclear. The V gene lost 5 bases and the J gene lost 6 bases, with 6 bases spanning the gap. Germline V gene sequence: CDR1 MNHEY, CDR2 SMNVEV (reference sequence). This CDR3 is built from 11 residues.

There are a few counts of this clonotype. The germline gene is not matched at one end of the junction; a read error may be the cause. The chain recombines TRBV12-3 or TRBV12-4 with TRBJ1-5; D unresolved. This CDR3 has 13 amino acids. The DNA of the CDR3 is TGTGCCAGCAGTAACAAAGACACTCAGCCCCAACATTTT. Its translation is CASSNKDTQPQHF.

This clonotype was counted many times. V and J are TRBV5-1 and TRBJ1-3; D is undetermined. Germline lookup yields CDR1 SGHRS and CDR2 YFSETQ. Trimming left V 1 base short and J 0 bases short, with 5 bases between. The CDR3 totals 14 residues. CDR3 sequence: CASSLPSSGNTIYF. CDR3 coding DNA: TGCGCCAGCAGCTTGCCGAGCTCTGGAAACACCATATATTTT.

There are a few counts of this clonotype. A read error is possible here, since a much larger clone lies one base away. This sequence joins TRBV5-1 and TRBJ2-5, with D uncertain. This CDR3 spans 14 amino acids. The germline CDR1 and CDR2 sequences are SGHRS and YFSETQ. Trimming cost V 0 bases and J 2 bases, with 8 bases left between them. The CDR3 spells CASSLGKGQETQYF. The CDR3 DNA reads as TGCGCCAGCAGCTTGGGAAAGGGACAAGAGACCCAGTACTTC.

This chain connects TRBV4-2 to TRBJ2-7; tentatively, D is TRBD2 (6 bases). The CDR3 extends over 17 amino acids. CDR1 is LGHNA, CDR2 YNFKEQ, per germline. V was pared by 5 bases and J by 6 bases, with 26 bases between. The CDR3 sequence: CASSGVGRGIEAGEQYF. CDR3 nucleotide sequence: TGTGCCAGCAGCGGGGTCGGGAGAGGAATAGAAGCAGGCGAGCAGTACTTC.

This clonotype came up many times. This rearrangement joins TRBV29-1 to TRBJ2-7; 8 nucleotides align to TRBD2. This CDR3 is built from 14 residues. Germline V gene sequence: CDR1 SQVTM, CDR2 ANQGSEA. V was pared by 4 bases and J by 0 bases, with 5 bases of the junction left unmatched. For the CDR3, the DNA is TGCAGCGTTGCAGGCGGGGGGAGCTCCTACGAGCAGTACTTC. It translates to CSVAGGGSSYEQYF.

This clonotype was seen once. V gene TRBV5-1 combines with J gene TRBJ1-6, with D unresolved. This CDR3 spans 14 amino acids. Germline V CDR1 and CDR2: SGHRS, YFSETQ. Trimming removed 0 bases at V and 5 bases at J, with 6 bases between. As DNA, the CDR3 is TGCGCCAGCAGCTTGGCGCTGGATAATTCACCCCTCCACTTT. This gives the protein CASSLALDNSPLHF. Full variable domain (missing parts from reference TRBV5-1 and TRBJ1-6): KAGVTQTPRYLIKTRGQQVTLSCSPISGHRSVSWYQQTPGQGLQFLFEYFSETQRNKGNFPGRFSGRQFSNSRSEMNVSTLELGDSALYLCASSLALDNSPLHFGNGTRLTVT.

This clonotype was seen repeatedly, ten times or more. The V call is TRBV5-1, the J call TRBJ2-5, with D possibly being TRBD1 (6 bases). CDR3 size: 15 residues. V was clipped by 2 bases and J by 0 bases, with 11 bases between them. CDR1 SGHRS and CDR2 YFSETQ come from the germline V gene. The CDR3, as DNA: TGCGCCAGCAGCTTCGGACAGACGTACCAAGAGACCCAGTACTTC. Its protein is CASSFGQTYQETQYF.

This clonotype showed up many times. The CDR3, as DNA: TGTGCCAGCAGCTTAAGGGGGGCAGGCGAAGCCAAAAACATTCAGTACTTC. It codes for CASSLRGAGEAKNIQYF. The chain joins TRBV7-2 to TRBJ2-4; D possibly uses TRBD1 or TRBD2 (6 bases each). The V gene's germline CDR1 is SGHTA and CDR2 FQGNSA. Trimming pared 2 bases from V and 0 bases from J, leaving 14 bases between. The CDR3 sequence is 17 residues long.

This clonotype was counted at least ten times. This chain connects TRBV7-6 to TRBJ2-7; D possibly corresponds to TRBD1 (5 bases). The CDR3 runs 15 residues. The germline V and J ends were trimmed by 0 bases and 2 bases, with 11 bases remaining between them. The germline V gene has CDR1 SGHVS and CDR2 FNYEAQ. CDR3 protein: CASSLAQGTAYEQYF. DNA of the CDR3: TGTGCCAGCAGCTTAGCGCAGGGAACGGCCTACGAGCAGTACTTC.

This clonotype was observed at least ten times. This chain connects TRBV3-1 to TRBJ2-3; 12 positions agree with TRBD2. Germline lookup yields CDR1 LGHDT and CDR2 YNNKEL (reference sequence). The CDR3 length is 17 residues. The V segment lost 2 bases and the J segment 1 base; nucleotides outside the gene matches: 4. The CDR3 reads CASSQLAGGPGTDTQYF. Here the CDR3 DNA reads TGTGCCAGCAGCCAACTAGCGGGAGGGCCCGGCACAGATACGCAGTATTTT.

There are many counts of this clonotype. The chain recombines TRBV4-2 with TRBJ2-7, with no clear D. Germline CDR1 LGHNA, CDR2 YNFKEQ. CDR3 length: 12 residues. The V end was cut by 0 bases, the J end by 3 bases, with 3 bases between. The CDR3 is CASSQDRYEQYF. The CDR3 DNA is TGTGCCAGCAGCCAAGATCGCTACGAGCAGTACTTC.

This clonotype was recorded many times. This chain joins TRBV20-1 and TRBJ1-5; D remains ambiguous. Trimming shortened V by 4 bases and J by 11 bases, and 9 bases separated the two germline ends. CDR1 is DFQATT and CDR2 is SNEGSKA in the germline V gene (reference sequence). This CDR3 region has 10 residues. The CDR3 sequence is CSAKRKSQHF. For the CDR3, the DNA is TGCAGTGCTAAAAGAAAGTCCCAGCATTTT.

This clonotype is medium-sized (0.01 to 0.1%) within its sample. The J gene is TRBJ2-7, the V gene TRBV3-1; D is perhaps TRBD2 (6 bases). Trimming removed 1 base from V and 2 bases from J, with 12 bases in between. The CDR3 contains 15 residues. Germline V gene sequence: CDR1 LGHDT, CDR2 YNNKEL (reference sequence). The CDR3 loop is CASSQAWDSTYEQYF. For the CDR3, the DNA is TGTGCCAGCAGCCAAGCCTGGGACTCCACCTACGAGCAGTACTTC.

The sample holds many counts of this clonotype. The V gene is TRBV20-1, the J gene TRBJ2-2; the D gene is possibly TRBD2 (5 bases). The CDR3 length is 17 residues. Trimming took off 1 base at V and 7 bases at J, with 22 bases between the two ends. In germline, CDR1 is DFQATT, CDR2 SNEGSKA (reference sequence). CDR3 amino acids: CSARGSGNKKSGGELFF. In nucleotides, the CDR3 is TGCAGTGCTAGAGGTTCCGGGAACAAAAAGTCAGGCGGGGAGCTGTTTTTT.

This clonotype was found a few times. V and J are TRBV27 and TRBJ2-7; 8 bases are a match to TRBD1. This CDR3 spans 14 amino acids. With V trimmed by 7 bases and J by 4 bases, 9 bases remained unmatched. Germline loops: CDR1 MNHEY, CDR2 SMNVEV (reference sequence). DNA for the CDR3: TGTGCCAGCAACCCGGGACAGGCCCCTTACGAGCAGTACTTC. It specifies CASNPGQAPYEQYF.

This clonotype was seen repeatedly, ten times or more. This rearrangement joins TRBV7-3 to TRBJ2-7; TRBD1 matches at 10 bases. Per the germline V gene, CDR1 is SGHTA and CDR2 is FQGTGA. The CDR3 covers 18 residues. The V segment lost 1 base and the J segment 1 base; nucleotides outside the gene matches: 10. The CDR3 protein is CASSLRAGDRGESYEQYF. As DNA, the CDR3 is TGTGCCAGCAGCTTAAGAGCCGGGGACAGGGGAGAGTCCTACGAGCAGTACTTC. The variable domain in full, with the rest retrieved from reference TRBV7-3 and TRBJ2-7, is GAGVSQTPSNKVTEKGKYVELRCDPISGHTALYWYRQSLGQGPEFLIYFQGTGAADDSGLPNDRFFAVRPEGSVSTLKIQRTERGDSAVYLCASSLRAGDRGESYEQYFGPGTRLTVT.

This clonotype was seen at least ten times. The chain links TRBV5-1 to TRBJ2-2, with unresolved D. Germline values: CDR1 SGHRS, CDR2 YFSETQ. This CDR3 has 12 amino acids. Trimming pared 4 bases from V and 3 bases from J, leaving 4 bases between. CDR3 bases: TGCGCCAGCAGCGTCGACACCGGGGAGCTGTTTTTT. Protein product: CASSVDTGELFF.

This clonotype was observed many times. The CDR3 DNA reads TGTGCCAGCAAAGGGCGGCGGGGAGAGAACACCGGGGAGCTGTTTTTT. Residues: CASKGRRGENTGELFF. The rearrangement uses TRBV2 and TRBJ2-2, with D possibly TRBD2 on 6 matching bases. V lost 7 bases to trimming and J lost 1 base, with 16 bases between them. The germline V gene encodes CDR1 SNHLY and CDR2 FYNNEI. The CDR3 contains 16 residues.

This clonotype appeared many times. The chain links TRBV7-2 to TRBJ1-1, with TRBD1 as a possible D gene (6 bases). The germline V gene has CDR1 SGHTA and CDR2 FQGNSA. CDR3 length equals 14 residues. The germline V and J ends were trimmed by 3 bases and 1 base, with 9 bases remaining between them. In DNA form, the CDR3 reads TGTGCCAGCAGCTTTGACAGGTGGAACACTGAAGCTTTCTTT. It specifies CASSFDRWNTEAFF.

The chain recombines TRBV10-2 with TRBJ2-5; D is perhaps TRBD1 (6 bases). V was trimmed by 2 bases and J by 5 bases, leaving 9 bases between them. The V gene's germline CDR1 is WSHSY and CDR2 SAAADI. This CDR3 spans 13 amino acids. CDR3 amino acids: CASSETGMETQYF. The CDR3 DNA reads TGCGCCAGCAGTGAGACAGGGATGGAGACCCAGTACTTC.